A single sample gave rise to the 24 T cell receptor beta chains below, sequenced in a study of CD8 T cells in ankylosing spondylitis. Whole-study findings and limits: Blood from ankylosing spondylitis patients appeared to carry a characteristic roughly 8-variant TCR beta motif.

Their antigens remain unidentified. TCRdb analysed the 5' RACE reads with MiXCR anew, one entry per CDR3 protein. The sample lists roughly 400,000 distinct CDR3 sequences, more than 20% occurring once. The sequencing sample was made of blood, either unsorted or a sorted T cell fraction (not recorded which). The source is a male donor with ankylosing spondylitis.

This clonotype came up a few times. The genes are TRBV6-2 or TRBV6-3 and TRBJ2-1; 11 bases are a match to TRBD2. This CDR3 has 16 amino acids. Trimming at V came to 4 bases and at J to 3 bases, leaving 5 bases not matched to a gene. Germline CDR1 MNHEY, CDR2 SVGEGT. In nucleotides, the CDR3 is TGTGCCAGCAGTTCCCGACTAGCGGGACGCTACAATGAGCAGTTCTTC. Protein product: CASSSRLAGRYNEQFF.

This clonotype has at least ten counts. CDR3 sequence: CSAEPGTSPEDTEAFF. The CDR3 region has the DNA TGCAGTGCAGAACCCGGGACGTCCCCCGAGGACACTGAAGCTTTCTTT. The gene calls are TRBV20-1 and TRBJ1-1; TRBD1 is a possible D gene (5 bases). The CDR3 is 16 amino acids. Germline V gene sequence: CDR1 DFQATT, CDR2 SNEGSKA (reference sequence). V was clipped by 6 bases and J by 3 bases, with 23 bases between them.

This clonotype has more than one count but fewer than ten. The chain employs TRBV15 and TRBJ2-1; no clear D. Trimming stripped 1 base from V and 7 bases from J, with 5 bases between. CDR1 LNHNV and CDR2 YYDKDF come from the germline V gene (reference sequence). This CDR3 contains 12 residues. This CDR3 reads CATSRVRNEQFF. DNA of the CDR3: TGTGCCACCAGCAGAGTAAGGAATGAGCAGTTCTTC.

Written as DNA, the CDR3 is TGCGCCAGCAGCCAACCTGCGGGACGAAACACCATATATTTT. It is translated as CASSQPAGRNTIYF. This chain connects TRBV4-1 to TRBJ1-3; D is perhaps TRBD1 (5 bases). The V end was cut by 2 bases, the J end by 5 bases, with 10 bases between. The CDR3 is 14 residues long. Looked up from germline, CDR1 is MGHRA and CDR2 is YSYEKL.

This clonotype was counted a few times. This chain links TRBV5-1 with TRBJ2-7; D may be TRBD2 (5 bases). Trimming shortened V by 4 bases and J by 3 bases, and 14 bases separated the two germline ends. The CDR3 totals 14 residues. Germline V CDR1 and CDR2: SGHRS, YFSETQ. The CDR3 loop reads CASSGGPQNYEQYF. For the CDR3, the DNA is TGCGCCAGCAGCGGCGGGCCCCAAAACTACGAGCAGTACTTC.

For the CDR3, the DNA is TGCGCCAGCAGCACGGGACCAAGAGAGCTAGCGGGAGGTCGCACAGATACGCAGTATTTT. Protein product: CASSTGPRELAGGRTDTQYF. The chain links TRBV5-1 to TRBJ2-3, with 11 nucleotides matching TRBD2. The germline V gene encodes CDR1 SGHRS and CDR2 YFSETQ. After removal of 4 bases from V and 1 base from J, the junction contained 17 bases not matched to a gene. The CDR3 length is 20 residues.

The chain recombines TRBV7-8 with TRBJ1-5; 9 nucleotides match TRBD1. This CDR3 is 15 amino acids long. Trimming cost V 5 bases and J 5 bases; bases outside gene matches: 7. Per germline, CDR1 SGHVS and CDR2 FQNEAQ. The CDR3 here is CASSRATGGDQPQHF. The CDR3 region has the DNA TGTGCCAGCAGCCGTGCCACAGGGGGCGATCAGCCCCAGCATTTT.

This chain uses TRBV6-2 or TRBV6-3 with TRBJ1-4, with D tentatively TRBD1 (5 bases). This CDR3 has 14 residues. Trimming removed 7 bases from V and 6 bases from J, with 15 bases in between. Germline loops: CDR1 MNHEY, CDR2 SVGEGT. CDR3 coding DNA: TGTGCCAGCACTAGAGCGGGAGGGGATGAAAAACTGTTTTTT. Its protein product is CASTRAGGDEKLFF.

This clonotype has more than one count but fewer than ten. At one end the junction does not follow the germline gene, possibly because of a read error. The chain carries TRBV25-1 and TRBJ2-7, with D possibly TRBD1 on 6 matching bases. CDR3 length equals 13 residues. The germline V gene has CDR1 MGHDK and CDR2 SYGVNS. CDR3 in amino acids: CASSEVGHLPTDF. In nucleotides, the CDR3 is TGTGCCAGCAGTGAAGTGGGACACCTCCCAACGGACTTC.

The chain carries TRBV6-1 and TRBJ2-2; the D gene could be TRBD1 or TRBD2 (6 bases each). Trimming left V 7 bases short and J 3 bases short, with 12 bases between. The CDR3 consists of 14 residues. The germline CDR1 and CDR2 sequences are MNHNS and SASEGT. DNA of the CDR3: TGTGCCAGCAACCCCGGGGGCGACACCGGGGAGCTGTTTTTT. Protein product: CASNPGGDTGELFF.

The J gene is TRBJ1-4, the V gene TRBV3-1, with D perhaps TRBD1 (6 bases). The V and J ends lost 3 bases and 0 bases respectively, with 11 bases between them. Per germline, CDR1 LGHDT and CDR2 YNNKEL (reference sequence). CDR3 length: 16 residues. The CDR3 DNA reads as TGTGCCAGCAGCCACCTGGGGACATCAACTAATGAAAAACTGTTTTTT. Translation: CASSHLGTSTNEKLFF.

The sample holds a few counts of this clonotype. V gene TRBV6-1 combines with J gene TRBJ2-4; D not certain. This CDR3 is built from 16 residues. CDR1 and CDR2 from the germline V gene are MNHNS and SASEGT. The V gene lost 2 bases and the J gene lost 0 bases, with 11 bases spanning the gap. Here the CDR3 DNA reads TGTGCCAGCAGTGAATCTGGTCTACTAGCCAAAAACATTCAGTACTTC. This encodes CASSESGLLAKNIQYF.

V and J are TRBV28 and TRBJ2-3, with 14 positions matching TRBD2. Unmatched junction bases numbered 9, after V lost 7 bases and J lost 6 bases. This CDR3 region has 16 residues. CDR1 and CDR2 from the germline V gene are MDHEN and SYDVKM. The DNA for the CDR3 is TGTGCCAGCACTCCGGGACTAGCGGGGGCGCGCGATACGCAGTATTTT. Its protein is CASTPGLAGARDTQYF.

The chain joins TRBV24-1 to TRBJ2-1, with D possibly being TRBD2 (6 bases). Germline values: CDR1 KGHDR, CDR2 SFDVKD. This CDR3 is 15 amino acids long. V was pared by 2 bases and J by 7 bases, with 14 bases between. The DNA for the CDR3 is TGTGCCACCAGTGATTCTGGGGGGTATGATAATGAGCAGTTCTTC. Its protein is CATSDSGGYDNEQFF.

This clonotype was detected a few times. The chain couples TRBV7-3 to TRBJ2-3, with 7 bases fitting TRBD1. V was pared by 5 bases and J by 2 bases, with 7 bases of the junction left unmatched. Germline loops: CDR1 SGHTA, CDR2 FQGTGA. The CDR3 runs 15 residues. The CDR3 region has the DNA TGTGCCAGCAGCCTACTTGGGACAGACACAGATACGCAGTATTTT. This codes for CASSLLGTDTDTQYF. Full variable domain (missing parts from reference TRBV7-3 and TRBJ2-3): GAGVSQTPSNKVTEKGKYVELRCDPISGHTALYWYRQSLGQGPEFLIYFQGTGAADDSGLPNDRFFAVRPEGSVSTLKIQRTERGDSAVYLCASSLLGTDTDTQYFGPGTRLTVL.

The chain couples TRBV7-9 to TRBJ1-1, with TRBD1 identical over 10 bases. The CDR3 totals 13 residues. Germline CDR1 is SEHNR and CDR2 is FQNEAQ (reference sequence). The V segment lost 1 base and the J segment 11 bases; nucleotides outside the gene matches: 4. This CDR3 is CASSLGPDRGAFF. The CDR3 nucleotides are TGTGCCAGCAGCTTAGGGCCGGACAGGGGGGCTTTCTTT.

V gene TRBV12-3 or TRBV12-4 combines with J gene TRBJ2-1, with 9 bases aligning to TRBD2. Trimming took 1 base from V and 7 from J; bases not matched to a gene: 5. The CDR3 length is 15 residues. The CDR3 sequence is CASSLVAGAGNEQFF. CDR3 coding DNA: TGTGCCAGCAGTTTAGTAGCGGGAGCGGGGAATGAGCAGTTCTTC.

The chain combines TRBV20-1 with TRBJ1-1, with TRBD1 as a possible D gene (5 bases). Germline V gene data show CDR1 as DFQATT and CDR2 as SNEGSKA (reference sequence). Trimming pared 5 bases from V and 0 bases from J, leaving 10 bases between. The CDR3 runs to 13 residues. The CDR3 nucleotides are TGCAGTGCTTTGCGGGGCATGAACACTGAAGCTTTCTTT. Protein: CSALRGMNTEAFF.

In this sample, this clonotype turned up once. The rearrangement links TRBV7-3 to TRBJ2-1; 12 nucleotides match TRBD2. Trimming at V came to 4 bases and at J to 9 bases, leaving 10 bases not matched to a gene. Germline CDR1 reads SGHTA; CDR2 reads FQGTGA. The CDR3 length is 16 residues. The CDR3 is CASSSQGLAGSAEQFF. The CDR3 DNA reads TGTGCCAGCAGCTCGCAGGGACTAGCGGGCTCGGCTGAGCAGTTCTTC.

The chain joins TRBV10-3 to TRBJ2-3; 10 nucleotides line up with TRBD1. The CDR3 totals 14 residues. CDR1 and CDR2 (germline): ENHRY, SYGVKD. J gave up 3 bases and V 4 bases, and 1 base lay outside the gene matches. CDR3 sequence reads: CAISGDRGTDTQYF. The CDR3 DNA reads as TGTGCCATCAGTGGGGACAGGGGAACAGATACGCAGTATTTT.

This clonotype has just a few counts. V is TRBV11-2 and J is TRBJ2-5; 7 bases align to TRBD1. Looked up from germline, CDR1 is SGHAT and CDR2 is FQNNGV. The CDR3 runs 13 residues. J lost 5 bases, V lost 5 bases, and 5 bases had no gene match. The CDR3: CASSTTGSETQYF. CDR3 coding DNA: TGTGCCAGCAGCACGACAGGGTCGGAGACCCAGTACTTC.

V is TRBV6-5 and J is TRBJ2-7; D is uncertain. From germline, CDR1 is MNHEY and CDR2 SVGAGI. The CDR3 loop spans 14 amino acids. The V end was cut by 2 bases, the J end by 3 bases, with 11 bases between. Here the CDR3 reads CASSYMAGHYEQYF. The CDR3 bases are TGTGCCAGCAGTTACATGGCCGGTCACTACGAGCAGTACTTC.

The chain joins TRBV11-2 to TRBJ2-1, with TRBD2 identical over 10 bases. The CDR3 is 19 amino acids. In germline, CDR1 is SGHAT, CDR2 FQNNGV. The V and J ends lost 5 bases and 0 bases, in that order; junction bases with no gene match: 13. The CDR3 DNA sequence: TGTGCCAGCAGCGGACTAGCGGACCGCCGGAAGAGCTCCTACAATGAGCAGTTCTTC. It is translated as CASSGLADRRKSSYNEQFF.

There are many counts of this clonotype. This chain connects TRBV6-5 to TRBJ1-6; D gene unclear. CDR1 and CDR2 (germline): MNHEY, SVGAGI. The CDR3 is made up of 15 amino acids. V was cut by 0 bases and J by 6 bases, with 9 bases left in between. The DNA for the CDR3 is TGTGCCAGCAGTTACTCGACGGGATTTAATTCACCCCTCCACTTT. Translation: CASSYSTGFNSPLHF.